This passage covers 3 T cell receptor beta chains from one sample sequenced in a study of response to subunit inactivated influenza vaccine. TCRdb itself ran the RT-PCR reads through MiXCR, one entry per CDR3 protein. The data contain about 650,000 distinct CDR3 sequences, 15% to 19% of them seen just once; the ten biggest clones take up about 9.9%. The sample here was PBMCs from blood, taken about 13 days after vaccination. These receptors came from a man aged 45-65 years who received an inactivated influenza vaccine.

This clonotype has a handful of counts. This chain uses TRBV28 with TRBJ2-5, with TRBD1 as a possible D gene (6 bases). The CDR3 is 16 amino acids. The V gene lost 6 bases and the J gene lost 5 bases, with 22 bases spanning the gap. The germline V gene has CDR1 MDHEN and CDR2 SYDVKM. The CDR3 region is CASSPPPGQRRETQYF. The CDR3 DNA is TGTGCCAGCAGCCCCCCGCCGGGACAACGGAGGGAGACCCAGTACTTC.

The chain carries TRBV6-2 or TRBV6-3 and TRBJ1-5, with D perhaps TRBD1 (6 bases). The V end was cut by 2 bases, the J end by 0 bases, with 11 bases between. The length of the CDR3 is 16 residues. In germline, CDR1 is MNHEY, CDR2 SVGEGT. Written as DNA, the CDR3 is TGTGCCAGCAGTTACCGAGGGGGATATAGCAATCAGCCCCAGCATTTT. Encoded protein: CASSYRGGYSNQPQHF.

V is TRBV7-6 and J is TRBJ2-1; 8 bases line up with TRBD2. The germline gives CDR1 SGHVS, CDR2 FNYEAQ. V lost 5 bases to trimming and J lost 8 bases; unmatched junction nucleotides: 14. The CDR3 contains 16 residues. CDR3 in DNA: TGTGCCAGCAGCACCACCAGCGGGGGCCCGATCCATGAGCAGTTCTTC. As protein: CASSTTSGGPIHEQFF. The whole variable domain, filled in from reference TRBV7-6 and TRBJ2-1, reads GAGVSQSPRYKVTKRGQDVALRCDPISGHVSLYWYRQALGQGPEFLTYFNYEAQQDKSGLPNDRFSAERPEGSISTLTIQRTEQRDSAMYRCASSTTSGGPIHEQFFGPGTRLTVL.